The present entry profiles one T cell receptor (beta chain) with its context. Trimming took 4 bases from V and 3 from J; bases not matched to a gene: 5. Germline CDR1 and CDR2: SGHRS and YFSETQ. CDR3 length: 14 residues. Some clones are missing from TCRdb's copy, which holds only in-frame ones; the method was immunoSEQ multiplex PCR. Of about 31,000 clones in the sample, 85% to 95% were seen once. These data originate in a study of T cells in localized non-small cell lung cancer. The TCR sequence derives from a woman aged 35 to 69 with stage I lung adenocarcinoma. The V and J genes are TRBV5-1 and TRBJ2-5; TRBD1 agrees at 8 bases. This sample comprised peripheral blood, obtained before any cancer treatment. For the CDR3, the DNA is TGCGCCAGCAGCGCCCAGGGGGCGGAAGAGACCCAGTACTTC. As protein: CASSAQGAEETQYF.